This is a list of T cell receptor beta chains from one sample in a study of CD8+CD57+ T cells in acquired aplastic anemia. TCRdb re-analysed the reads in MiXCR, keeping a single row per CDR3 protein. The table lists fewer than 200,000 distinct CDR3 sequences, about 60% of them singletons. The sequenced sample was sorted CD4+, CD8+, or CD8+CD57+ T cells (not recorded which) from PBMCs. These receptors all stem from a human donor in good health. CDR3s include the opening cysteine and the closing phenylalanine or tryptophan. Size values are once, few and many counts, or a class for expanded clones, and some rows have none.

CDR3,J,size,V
CASSQDTGATETQCF,TRBJ2-5,NA,TRBV4-1
CASSQPDRGLIEKLFF,TRBJ1-4,many,TRBV2
CASSPDKGLYGYTF,TRBJ1-2,NA,TRBV19
CATRDEGPTNEKLFF,TRBJ1-4,NA,TRBV15
CASTDSGGTYEQYF,TRBJ2-7,NA,TRBV2
CASSAGWQDGYTF,TRBJ1-2,NA,TRBV11-2
CATLPDRTNTGELVF,TRBJ2-2,NA,TRBV10-3
CASSWQGMNTEAFF,TRBJ1-1,NA,TRBV19
CASSLGLAPGELFF,TRBJ2-2,many,TRBV5-8
CATMNGELFF,TRBJ2-2,few,TRBV19
CASSDAYSPLHF,TRBJ1-6,NA,TRBV10-1
CASSEGGGGFEQYF,TRBJ2-7,many,TRBV9
CASTTFGGAGWTEAFF,TRBJ1-1,NA,TRBV19
CSAEQGSGANVLTF,TRBJ2-6,few,TRBV20-1
CSALGLAVDTQYF,TRBJ2-3,NA,TRBV20-1
CASSVEGRDTIYF,TRBJ1-3,many,TRBV9
CASSQVGGAGYNEQFF,TRBJ2-1,NA,TRBV4-3
CASSVAPGSSGANVLTF,TRBJ2-6,many,TRBV9
CASSLERGSSYEQYF,TRBJ2-7,NA,TRBV6-4
CASSFNSRQTEALF,TRBJ1-1,NA,TRBV5-1
CASNVQGAYGYTF,TRBJ1-2,once,TRBV19
CASSLSLLDRNYGYTF,TRBJ1-2,NA,TRBV7-6
CASSSGPVSPLHF,TRBJ1-6,many,TRBV5-5
CASSPGNYEQYF,TRBJ2-7,many,TRBV11-2
CSVEPLTGVVTEAFF,TRBJ1-1,NA,TRBV29-1
CASSIESRYGYTF,TRBJ1-2,NA,TRBV19
CASSVSGESNQPQHF,TRBJ1-5,NA,TRBV9
CASSLSPSIADTQYF,TRBJ2-3,NA,TRBV7-7
CASLTSSYEQYF,TRBJ2-7,few,TRBV7-9
CASSSSGGEYEQFF,TRBJ2-1,NA,TRBV7-3
CASSEEGQPYEQYF,TRBJ2-7,NA,TRBV10-1